What follows are 27 T cell receptor beta chains derived from one specimen sequenced in a study of blood T cells in healthy people across ages. For the second PCR, which ran for about 6 to 11 cycles, a sample-barcoded 5' primer and a J-beta primer mix were used. TCRdb analysed the 5' RACE reads with MiXCR anew, one entry per CDR3 protein. The sample has about 1.6 million distinct CDR3 sequences, 30% to 35% seen once; the top ten hold 10% to 12%. Sequenced: blood. Every receptor here comes from a woman in her 30s in good health.

The rearrangement joins TRBV16 to TRBJ2-7, with a weak D call TRBD1 (5 bases). V lost 0 bases, J lost 7 bases, and 10 bases lay in between. CDR3 length: 13 residues. The germline CDR1 and CDR2 sequences are KGHSY and FQNENV. The CDR3 loop reads CASSQSWGREQYF. DNA of the CDR3: TGTGCCAGCAGCCAATCTTGGGGCCGGGAGCAGTACTTC.

V usage is TRBV20-1 and J usage is TRBJ1-4; D may be TRBD1 (5 bases). Germline assignment: CDR1 DFQATT and CDR2 SNEGSKA (reference sequence). The CDR3 runs to 11 residues. V lost 3 bases and J 10 bases, leaving 9 bases between the germline ends. The CDR3 region has the DNA TGCAGTGCTAGGACTACAGGAAAACTGTTTTTT. This encodes CSARTTGKLFF.

The J gene is TRBJ2-5, the V gene TRBV9, with 7 bases matching TRBD2. The CDR3 has 15 residues. After removal of 0 bases from V and 5 bases from J, the junction contained 7 bases not matched to a gene. Germline V gives CDR1 SGDLS, CDR2 YYNGEE. The CDR3 loop is CASSVGSGRDETQYF. CDR3 DNA sequence: TGTGCCAGCAGCGTAGGCTCTGGGAGGGACGAGACCCAGTACTTC.

This clonotype was found many times. CDR3 sequence (DNA): TGTGCCAGCAGCTTAGCGGACTATGGCTACACCTTC. This codes for CASSLADYGYTF. The gene calls are TRBV7-9 and TRBJ1-2; no reliable D call. Looked up from germline, CDR1 is SEHNR and CDR2 is FQNEAQ (reference sequence). V dropped 0 bases and J dropped 3 bases, with 2 bases sitting between them. CDR3 length: 12 amino acids.

The rearrangement links TRBV9 to TRBJ2-4; weak D call: TRBD2 (5 bases). The end of the DNA aligns better with TRBJ2-7, so the J call may be wrong. The CDR3 is 13 residues long. The germline V gene has CDR1 SGDLS and CDR2 YYNGEE. The CDR3 DNA reads TGTGCCAGCAGCGCCGGGAATACCTACGAGCAGTACTTC. It encodes CASSAGNTYEQYF.

This clonotype was seen only a few times. The rearrangement links TRBV6-2 or TRBV6-3 to TRBJ2-4, with TRBD2 identical over 11 bases. CDR1 is MNHEY, CDR2 SVGEGT, per germline. The CDR3 totals 19 residues. V gave up 4 bases and J gave up 0 bases; unmatched junction bases: 11. This chain's CDR3 is CASSLGTSGTGIAKNIQYF. The DNA of the CDR3 is TGTGCCAGCAGTTTAGGGACTAGCGGAACCGGAATAGCCAAAAACATTCAGTACTTC.

In this sample, this clonotype turned up a few times. V is TRBV10-2 and J is TRBJ1-4; 9 positions agree with TRBD1. This CDR3 contains 15 residues. CDR1 and CDR2 (germline): WSHSY, SAAADI. V shed 6 bases and J 7 bases; nucleotides not matched to a gene: 9. CDR3 DNA sequence: TGCGCCAGCAGCCGGGGGACAGGGCGAGGTGAAAAACTGTTTTTT. It encodes CASSRGTGRGEKLFF.

As regards this clonotype: This may stem from a read error, because a much larger clone lies one nucleotide away. V is TRBV25-1 and J is TRBJ1-4; weak D call: TRBD1 (6 bases). The CDR3 is made up of 13 amino acids. The V end lost 6 bases, the J end lost 16 bases, and 21 bases lay between the germline ends. Germline V CDR1 and CDR2: MGHDK, SYGVNS. The CDR3 loop reads CASSITTGGERFF. For the CDR3, the DNA is TGTGCCAGCAGCATTACAACTGGGGGCGAACGGTTTTTT.

The gene calls are TRBV20-1 and TRBJ2-3; the D gene is possibly TRBD1 (6 bases). CDR1 and CDR2 (germline): DFQATT, SNEGSKA (reference sequence). Trimming took off 3 bases at V and 2 bases at J, with 15 bases between the two ends. The CDR3 is 15 residues long. This CDR3 reads CSARGTTGNTDTQYF. The CDR3 nucleotides are TGCAGTGCTAGGGGAACAACAGGGAACACAGATACGCAGTATTTT.

This clonotype appeared a few times. V usage is TRBV5-5 and J usage is TRBJ1-1; 8 bases agree with TRBD1. The germline gives CDR1 SGHKS, CDR2 YYEKEE (reference sequence). V lost 4 bases, J lost 11 bases, and 7 bases stayed unmatched. The CDR3 runs 12 residues. CDR3 bases: TGTGCCAGCAGCCCGGACAGGGCGGGCGCTTTCTTT. This encodes CASSPDRAGAFF.

This clonotype was seen only a few times. This chain's CDR3 is CASSPSLAGGKETQYF. CDR3 bases: TGTGCCAGCAGCCCATCTCTGGCGGGGGGGAAAGAGACCCAGTACTTC. This rearrangement joins TRBV6-6 to TRBJ2-5; 9 nucleotides line up with TRBD2. This CDR3 region has 16 residues. V lost 6 bases and J lost 3; bases outside the gene matches: 11. Germline V gene sequence: CDR1 MNHNY, CDR2 SVGAGI (reference sequence).

The chain recombines TRBV27 with TRBJ2-7, with D possibly matching TRBD2 (7 bases). This CDR3 region has 15 residues. V gave up 7 bases and J gave up 4 bases, with 20 bases separating them. Germline assignment: CDR1 MNHEY and CDR2 SMNVEV (reference sequence). Written as DNA, the CDR3 is TGTGCCAGCAAACAGGGAGGGCCGGTTCTGTACGAGCAGTACTTC. Translation: CASKQGGPVLYEQYF.

The genes are TRBV2 and TRBJ2-1; D might be TRBD1 (6 bases). The CDR3 has 15 amino acids. V was trimmed by 5 bases and J by 3 bases, leaving 14 bases between them. Germline CDR1 and CDR2: SNHLY and FYNNEI. The CDR3, as DNA: TGTGCCAGCAGTCAAACAGGGTCGGACTACAATGAGCAGTTCTTC. Translation: CASSQTGSDYNEQFF. Looking up the rest from reference TRBV2 and TRBJ2-1 gives the full variable domain: EPEVTQTPSHQVTQMGQEVILRCVPISNHLYFYWYRQILGQKVEFLVSFYNNEISEKSEIFDDQFSVERPDGSNFTLKIRSTKLEDSAMYFCASSQTGSDYNEQFFGPGTRLTVL.

This clonotype was detected only once. The gene calls are TRBV5-1 and TRBJ2-7; D uncertain. The germline CDR1 and CDR2 sequences are SGHRS and YFSETQ. With 0 bases removed from V and 3 bases from J, the gap between germline ends came to 16 bases. This CDR3 has 16 amino acids. Here the CDR3 DNA reads TGCGCCAGCAGCTTGGCTTCTAGAGAGAGTATCTACGAGCAGTACTTC. Its translation is CASSLASRESIYEQYF.

In its sample, this clonotype was seen a few times. The rearrangement joins TRBV20-1 to TRBJ1-1; D is uncertain. The CDR3 length is 13 residues. Trimming removed 5 bases from V and 1 base from J, with 11 bases in between. Germline CDR1 is DFQATT and CDR2 is SNEGSKA (reference sequence). CDR3 nucleotides: TGCAGTGCTCCGGGAGGGAGGAACACTGAAGCTTTCTTT. It yields the protein CSAPGGRNTEAFF.

This clonotype has more than one count but fewer than ten. The chain is built from TRBV20-1 and TRBJ1-4, with no clear D. Per the germline V gene, CDR1 is DFQATT and CDR2 is SNEGSKA (reference sequence). The CDR3 runs 11 residues. The CDR3 DNA follows: TGCAGCGCCCCAGCGAGGGAAAAACTGTTTTTT. It yields the protein CSAPAREKLFF.

The CDR3 here is CARNRQQETQYF. The CDR3 DNA is TGTGCCAGGAACCGGCAACAGGAGACCCAGTACTTC. The chain has TRBV25-1 and TRBJ2-5; D is ambiguous. Trimming shortened V by 9 bases and J by 5 bases, and 13 bases separated the two germline ends. This CDR3 has 12 residues. CDR1 and CDR2 (germline): MGHDK, SYGVNS. The variable domain in full, with the rest retrieved from reference TRBV25-1 and TRBJ2-5, is EADIYQTPRYLVIGTGKKITLECSQTMGHDKMYWYQQDPGMELHLIHYSYGVNSTEKGDLSSESTVSRIRTEHFPLTLESARPSHTSQYLCARNRQQETQYFGPGTRLLVL.

V gene TRBV10-3 combines with J gene TRBJ2-7; D not resolved. Per germline, CDR1 ENHRY and CDR2 SYGVKD. Trimming removed 10 bases from V and 7 bases from J, with 26 bases in between. This CDR3 contains 15 residues. As DNA, the CDR3 is TGTGCCACCGACAAGCCTACCTCTACTTTCCCTGAGCAGTACTTC. It yields the protein CATDKPTSTFPEQYF.

This clonotype was recorded a few times. The gene calls are TRBV28 and TRBJ2-1; D not certain. Trimming shortened V by 3 bases and J by 10 bases, and 4 bases separated the two germline ends. The germline V gene has CDR1 MDHEN and CDR2 SYDVKM. The CDR3 loop spans 10 amino acids. CDR3 sequence: CASSFQEQFF. Written as DNA, the CDR3 is TGTGCCAGCAGTTTCCAGGAGCAGTTCTTC. Together with reference TRBV28 and TRBJ2-1, the CDR3 gives the full variable domain: DVKVTQSSRYLVKRTGEKVFLECVQDMDHENMFWYRQDPGLGLRLIYFSYDVKMKEKGDIPEGYSVSREKKERFSLILESASTNQTSMYLCASSFQEQFFGPGTRLTVL.

The genes are TRBV5-4 and TRBJ1-6, with unresolved D. Trimming left V 3 bases short and J 7 bases short, with 5 bases between. Germline CDR1 reads SGHNT; CDR2 reads YYREEE (reference sequence). The CDR3 consists of 12 residues. CDR3: CASSSDNSPLHF. DNA of the CDR3: TGTGCCAGCAGCTCTGACAATTCACCCCTCCACTTT.

The table lists this clonotype with a few counts. The rearrangement links TRBV27 to TRBJ1-2, with 7 bases aligning to TRBD1. With V trimmed by 6 bases and J by 7 bases, 8 bases remained unmatched. The CDR3 runs to 13 residues. The germline V gene has CDR1 MNHEY and CDR2 SMNVEV (reference sequence). The CDR3 here is CASSRGGGFGYTF. The CDR3 nucleotides are TGTGCCAGCAGCAGGGGGGGAGGATTTGGCTACACCTTC.

This clonotype was seen a handful of times. The chain combines TRBV4-2 with TRBJ2-1; D tentatively fits TRBD1 or TRBD2 (5 bases each). V shed 3 bases and J shed 6 bases, with 18 bases lying between them. Germline CDR1 reads LGHNA; CDR2 reads YNFKEQ. CDR3 length: 16 residues. The CDR3 loop reads CASSQAGTTMSNEQFF. CDR3 DNA sequence: TGTGCCAGCAGCCAGGCCGGGACCACAATGAGCAATGAGCAGTTCTTC.

This clonotype was observed a handful of times. The chain combines TRBV7-3 with TRBJ2-5; D may match TRBD1 or TRBD2 (7 bases each). Germline values: CDR1 SGHTA, CDR2 FQGTGA. V gave up 4 bases and J gave up 1 base, with 13 bases separating them. The CDR3 is 15 amino acids. Here the CDR3 DNA reads TGTGCCAGCAGCTCCCAGGGGGGGCCCCAAGAGACCCAGTACTTC. It specifies CASSSQGGPQETQYF.

This clonotype has ten or more counts. This rearrangement joins TRBV29-1 to TRBJ2-7; weak D call: TRBD1 (7 bases). The germline CDR1 and CDR2 sequences are SQVTM and ANQGSEA. V was clipped by 0 bases and J by 3 bases, with 12 bases between them. The CDR3 runs 14 residues. CDR3 bases: TGCAGCGTTGAAGATCCTCAGGGGGGCTACGAGCAGTACTTC. It specifies CSVEDPQGGYEQYF.

Only a few counts were recorded for this clonotype. The chain combines TRBV2 with TRBJ2-3; D gene uncertain. Germline V gene sequence: CDR1 SNHLY, CDR2 FYNNEI. V lost 6 bases and J 0 bases, leaving 10 bases between the germline ends. CDR3 length: 14 amino acids. The CDR3 reads CASRNAASTDTQYF. The DNA for the CDR3 is TGTGCCAGCAGGAACGCAGCCAGCACAGATACGCAGTATTTT.

This clonotype appeared a few times. V gene TRBV3-1 combines with J gene TRBJ1-2; tentative D call: TRBD1 (5 bases). V lost 3 bases, J lost 4 bases, and 9 bases lay in between. Germline CDR1 and CDR2: LGHDT and YNNKEL (reference sequence). The CDR3 length is 13 residues. The CDR3 sequence is CASSHRGGYGYTF. CDR3 in DNA: TGTGCCAGCAGCCATCGGGGCGGCTATGGCTACACCTTC.

This clonotype was seen only once. V is TRBV9 and J is TRBJ2-3, with 9 bases fitting TRBD2. V was clipped by 1 base and J by 2 bases; unmatched bases: 5. Germline CDR1 SGDLS, CDR2 YYNGEE. The CDR3 is 16 residues long. The CDR3: CASSVLGTSLTDTQYF. The CDR3 region has the DNA TGTGCCAGCAGCGTATTAGGGACTAGCCTCACAGATACGCAGTATTTT. Using reference TRBV9 and TRBJ2-3 for the parts outside the CDR3, the full variable domain is DSGVTQTPKHLITATGQRVTLRCSPRSGDLSVYWYQQSLDQGLQFLIQYYNGEERAKGNILERFSAQQFPDLHSELNLSSLELGDSALYFCASSVLGTSLTDTQYFGPGTRLTVL.